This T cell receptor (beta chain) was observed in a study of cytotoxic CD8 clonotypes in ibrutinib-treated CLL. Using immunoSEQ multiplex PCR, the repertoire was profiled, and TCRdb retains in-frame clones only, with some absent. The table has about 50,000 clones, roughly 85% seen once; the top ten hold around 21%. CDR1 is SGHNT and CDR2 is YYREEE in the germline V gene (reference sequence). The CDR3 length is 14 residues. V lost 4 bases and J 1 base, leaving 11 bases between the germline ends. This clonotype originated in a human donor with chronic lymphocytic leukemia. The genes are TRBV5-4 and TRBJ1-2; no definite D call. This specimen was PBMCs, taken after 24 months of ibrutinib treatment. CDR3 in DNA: TGTGCCAGCAGCCCACAGAATTTTAACTATGGCTACACCTTC. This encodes CASSPQNFNYGYTF.